Listed below are T cell receptor beta chains from one sample, sequenced in a study of OX40 agonist ivuxolimab in advanced cancers. Method: immunoSEQ multiplex PCR; TCRdb's copy keeps in-frame clones and lacks some. The table lists about 19,000 clones, about nine tenths of them singletons, with approximately 50% in the top ten. The sample here was CD4+ or CD8+ T cells sorted from blood, taken in a trial of the OX40 agonist ivuxolimab. These receptors came from an adult with an advanced solid tumor such as melanoma, head and neck, liver or kidney cancer. The CDR3 runs from the conserved cysteine through the conserved F or W. A D gene is named only where the DNA matches it firmly. Only part of the rows carry a size: once, few, many, or a class if the clone is expanded.

size	J	V	D	CDR3	DNA
NA	TRBJ2-3	TRBV5-1	NA	CASSFVAEAPDTQYF	TGCGCCAGCAGCTTCGTAGCGGAAGCCCCGGATACGCAGTATTTT
NA	TRBJ2-7	TRBV19	NA	CASSTSGAYEQYF	TGTGCCAGTAGTACATCAGGGGCGTACGAGCAGTACTTC
NA	TRBJ1-1	TRBV6-5	NA	CASSYSWGYTEAFF	TGTGCCAGCAGTTACAGTTGGGGGTACACTGAAGCTTTCTTT
NA	TRBJ2-7	TRBV7-2	TRBD2	CASSLGLAGLYEQYF	TGTGCCAGCAGCTTAGGTCTAGCGGGGTTATACGAGCAGTACTTC
NA	TRBJ2-1	TRBV5-5	NA	CASIKSMGEQFF	TGTGCCAGCATCAAATCGATGGGTGAGCAGTTCTTC
once	TRBJ2-7	TRBV19	NA	CASSRTVDYEQYF	TGTGCCAGTAGTAGGACCGTTGATTACGAGCAGTACTTC
NA	TRBJ2-3	TRBV4-1	NA	CASSQDVGATDTQYF	TGCGCCAGCAGCCAAGACGTGGGAGCAACAGATACGCAGTATTTT
NA	TRBJ1-1	TRBV27	TRBD1	CASSLSRTGNTEAFF	TGTGCCAGCAGTTTATCGCGGACAGGGAACACTGAAGCTTTCTTT
NA	TRBJ1-2	TRBV7-9	NA	CASSLVDSRLGGYTF	TGTGCCAGCAGCTTAGTGGACAGTCGATTGGGTGGCTACACCTTC
NA	TRBJ2-7	TRBV4-3	NA	CASSQGLVPDYEQYF	TGCGCCAGCAGCCAGGGACTCGTCCCCGACTACGAGCAGTACTTC
NA	TRBJ1-2	TRBV7-2	NA	CASSLGIGREVYGYTF	TGTGCCAGCAGCTTAGGAATCGGGAGAGAGGTATATGGCTACACCTTC
NA	TRBJ2-1	TRBV4-1	TRBD1	CASSLTPGQGYEQFF	TGCGCCAGCAGCCTGACCCCGGGACAGGGCTATGAGCAGTTCTTC
NA	TRBJ2-6	TRBV28	NA	CASSPPISGANVLTF	TGTGCCAGCAGTCCCCCGATCTCTGGGGCCAACGTCCTGACTTTC
NA	TRBJ2-7	TRBV29-1	TRBD1	CSVAGGDEQYF	TGCAGCGTTGCAGGGGGCGATGAGCAGTACTTC
medium-sized	TRBJ1-5	TRBV7-2	NA	CASSLGFQPQHF	TGTGCCAGCAGCTTAGGGTTTCAGCCCCAGCATTTT
NA	TRBJ2-3	TRBV7-3	NA	CASSPSAGTDTQYF	TGTGCCAGCAGTCCTTCGGCAGGCACAGATACGCAGTATTTT
NA	TRBJ2-5	TRBV19	NA	CASSPGGWETQYF	TGTGCCAGTTCCCCCGGTGGGTGGGAGACCCAGTACTTC